This passage covers 24 T cell receptor beta chains from one sample sequenced in a study of tumor-infiltrating lymphocytes in primary liver carcinoma (dated by TCRdb to about 2017). Total RNA and DNA were co-extracted from roughly 20-30 mg of bulk tissue with the AllPrep DNA/RNA mini kit, without cell sorting. Reads for this sample came from an Illumina HiSeq 2500. A constant-region primer and ProtoScript II reverse transcriptase were used to reverse-transcribe TCRbeta-specific cDNA from 500 ng total RNA. The TCRbeta libraries were prepared through three rounds of nested multiplex PCR following a slightly modified ARM-PCR procedure. Multiplex TRBV1-TRBV30 forward primers and a Cbeta reverse primer were used in the first two PCR rounds, each of which was run for about 10 cycles. Starting from the raw public reads, TCRdb applied fastp trimming at Q25, assembled clones with MiXCR and retained in-frame beta chains. Records with the same CDR3 protein are collapsed into one entry carrying the most frequent genes and DNA. The sample table records tens of thousands of distinct CDR3 sequences; over 65% of these occur just once. The top ten constitute 40% to 55% of the sample.

The sequenced sample consisted of liver tumor tissue from sampling region 3. Reading the label with the study, this specimen's cell subset or site is: tumor region T3, left-lateral pole. These TCRs come from a man between 35 and 55 years old with primary liver carcinoma and hepatitis B virus infection.

About this clonotype itself: The junction differs from germline at one of its ends, possibly a read error. The chain uses TRBV11-2 and TRBJ2-7, with TRBD1 matching over 8 bases. CDR1 SGHAT and CDR2 FQNNGV come from the germline V gene. CDR3 size: 15 residues. The CDR3 DNA follows: TGTACGAGCAGCTTTGTGGCAGGGGGCCAGTACGAGCAGTGCTTC. This encodes CTSSFVAGGQYEQCF.

The rearrangement uses TRBV5-1 and TRBJ2-6, with D perhaps given as TRBD1 or TRBD2 (5 bases each). V lost 5 bases and J lost 17, with 29 bases in between. CDR3 length equals 16 residues. Germline V lookup: CDR1 SGHRS, CDR2 YFSETQ. The CDR3 region has the DNA TGCGCCAGCAGGCCCCGGACGGACTCTGGGGCCAATGTCATGACTTTC. This encodes CASRPRTDSGANVMTF.

A note on this clonotype: The CDR3 does not end in the conserved phenylalanine or tryptophan, so this is likely a read error. The chain employs TRBV12-3 or TRBV12-4 and TRBJ2-2; TRBD2 is a possible D gene (5 bases). The length of the CDR3 is 12 residues. Written as DNA, the CDR3 is TGTGCCAGCAGCCTCCATCCCGGGGAACTGTTTTCT. It codes for CASSLHPGELFS.

Regarding this clonotype: A junction boundary mismatches the germline segment, possibly from a read error. J is TRBJ2-3 and V is TRBV30; 7 nucleotides align to TRBD2. This CDR3 has 15 residues. Germline CDR1 is GTSNPN and CDR2 is SVGIG (reference sequence). The CDR3 here is CAWFRVGGPADTHYF. The CDR3 DNA reads as TGTGCCTGGTTTCGGGTGGGAGGGCCAGCAGATACGCACTATTTT.

As regards this clonotype: Germline is not matched at one junction end, which may reflect a read error. The gene calls are TRBV10-3 and TRBJ2-6, with D perhaps assigned TRBD1 or TRBD2 (6 bases each). Germline V gives CDR1 ENHRY, CDR2 SYGVKD. There are 14 residues in the CDR3. The CDR3: CATRGETWANVPTF. CDR3 coding DNA: TGTGCCACTAGGGGGGAAACTTGGGCCAACGTCCCGACTTTC.

About this clonotype itself: One junction end disagrees with the germline gene, perhaps due to a read error. The chain couples TRBV4-2 to TRBJ2-3; D is perhaps TRBD2 (5 bases). The CDR3 covers 15 residues. CDR1 LGHNA and CDR2 YNFKEQ come from the germline V gene. The CDR3 is CVSSQGMGVTDTQYF. The CDR3 coding sequence is TGTGTCAGCAGCCAAGGGATGGGAGTGACAGATACGCAGTATTTT.

With regard to this clonotype: Relative to the germline gene, one junction end is altered; a read error may explain this. This chain uses TRBV4-1 with TRBJ2-2, with 15 bases that match TRBD2. From germline, CDR1 is MGHRA and CDR2 YSYEKL. This CDR3 is 20 amino acids long. For the CDR3, the DNA is TGCGCCAGCACCCCAAGAGGACTAGCGGGAGGGGGGGGGAACACCGTGGAGCTGTTCTTT. Protein product: CASTPRGLAGGGGNTVELFF.

V usage is TRBV5-5 and J usage is TRBJ2-1; 9 bases map to TRBD2. CDR1 is SGHKS and CDR2 is YYEKEE in the germline V gene (reference sequence). Trimming took 3 bases from V and 7 from J; bases not matched to a gene: 14. This CDR3 has 17 residues. The CDR3 here is CASSSGLAISFFNEQFF. CDR3 in DNA: TGTGCCAGCAGCTCGGGACTAGCCATCAGTTTCTTTAATGAGCAGTTCTTC. Supplemented by reference TRBV5-5 and TRBJ2-1, the full variable domain reads DAGVTQSPTHLIKTRGQQVTLRCSPISGHKSVSWYQQVLGQGPQFIFQYYEKEERGRGNFPDRFSARQFPNYSSELNVNALLLGDSALYLCASSSGLAISFFNEQFFGPGTRLTVL.

With regard to this clonotype: The conserved closing phenylalanine or tryptophan is absent in this CDR3, likely reflecting a read error. The V call is TRBV11-2, the J call TRBJ2-1; no clear D gene. Germline V CDR1 and CDR2: SGHAT, FQNNGV. This CDR3 spans 16 amino acids. This CDR3 reads CASSLDLLVGMNEQFS. The DNA for the CDR3 is TGCGCCAGCAGCTTAGATCTCCTAGTGGGAATGAATGAGCAGTTCTCC.

The chain recombines TRBV7-9 with TRBJ1-1; D is possibly TRBD1 (5 bases). The CDR3 is 13 amino acids. V was shortened by 8 bases and J by 4 bases, with 14 bases between the two germline ends. The germline V gene has CDR1 SEHNR and CDR2 FQNEAQ (reference sequence). CDR3 DNA: TGTGCCAGCCCCCGCAGGGCGGGCACTGAAGCTTTCTTT. This encodes CASPRRAGTEAFF.

As for this clonotype: The conserved closing phenylalanine or tryptophan is absent in this CDR3, likely reflecting a read error. V is TRBV7-8 and J is TRBJ2-2, with 7 bases fitting TRBD2. Per germline, CDR1 SGHVS and CDR2 FQNEAQ. The CDR3 is 16 residues long. CDR3: CASNFAGVLNTGELFV. The CDR3 nucleotides read TGCGCCAGCAACTTTGCGGGAGTCTTGAACACCGGGGAGCTGTTTGTT.

This clonotype was detected only once. The V call is TRBV11-2, the J call TRBJ2-1, with D maybe TRBD2 (5 bases). The ends were cut back, 11 bases at V and 15 bases at J, with 26 bases in the middle. Germline V gene sequence: CDR1 SGHAT, CDR2 FQNNGV. The CDR3 totals 13 residues. The CDR3 sequence: CAGNLDRLAMGFF. The CDR3, as DNA: TGTGCCGGCAACTTAGATCGGCTAGCAATGGGGTTCTTC.

As for this clonotype: Relative to the germline gene, one junction end is altered; a read error may explain this. This sequence joins TRBV11-2 and TRBJ2-4; TRBD1 might be the D (5 bases). Germline lookup yields CDR1 SGHAT and CDR2 FQNNGV. The CDR3 extends over 18 amino acids. The CDR3 DNA follows: TGTGCGAGCAGCCCAGCTGGGGCTTCCACGGTGGCCAAAAACATTCAGTGCTTC. It codes for CASSPAGASTVAKNIQCF.

Comment on this clonotype: At one of its ends the junction is not consistent with the germline gene, which may arise from a read error. This chain connects TRBV11-2 to TRBJ2-3; TRBD1 aligns across 8 bases. The length of the CDR3 is 16 residues. Germline loops: CDR1 SGHAT, CDR2 FQNNGV. Written as DNA, the CDR3 is TGTGCCAGCAGCTTAAGGCAGGGGGCTAGGACAGATACACAGTATTTT. Its protein product is CASSLRQGARTDTQYF.

This clonotype was counted once. The chain carries TRBV4-3 and TRBJ2-3; D is ambiguous. This CDR3 contains 12 residues. Germline V gene sequence: CDR1 LGHNA, CDR2 YSLEER. CDR3 sequence reads: CPGSHETDTQYF. The DNA of the CDR3 is TGCCCCGGCAGTCATGAGACCGATACGCAGTATTTT.

By proportion, this clonotype is medium-sized (0.01 to 0.1%). The CDR3 DNA is TGCAGCGTTGTCGGGACAGGGAGCAATGAGCAGTTCTTC. Residues: CSVVGTGSNEQFF. V gene TRBV29-1 combines with J gene TRBJ2-1, with 9 bases fitting TRBD1. This CDR3 is built from 13 residues. Germline trimming cut 4 bases from V and 6 bases from J; bases unmatched to any gene: 4. Per germline, CDR1 SQVTM and CDR2 ANQGSEA.

Turning to this clonotype: Compared with germline, one end of the junction differs, possibly owing to a read error. This sequence joins TRBV12-3 or TRBV12-4 and TRBJ1-5; D remains unclear. The CDR3 covers 15 residues. CDR3 coding DNA: TGCGCCAGCAGTTTTGGGCAAGGAAGCAGCCAGCCCCAGCATTTT. Encoded protein: CASSFGQGSSQPQHF.

Worth noting for this clonotype: Just one base apart from a much larger clone, this may be a read error. J is TRBJ1-6 and V is TRBV5-6; D ambiguous. The CDR3 totals 11 residues. Germline lookup yields CDR1 SGHDT and CDR2 YYEEEE. Trimming removed 4 bases from V and 14 bases from J, with 10 bases in between. The CDR3 here is CASSQQDTLHF. The CDR3 nucleotides are TGTGCCAGCAGCCAACAAGACACCCTCCACTTT.

This clonotype turned up a few times. The chain uses TRBV20-1 and TRBJ2-1; TRBD2 aligns across 7 bases. Germline V gene lookup returns CDR1 DFQATT and CDR2 SNEGSKA (reference sequence). Trimming removed 1 base from V and 0 bases from J; junction bases left unmatched: 0. This CDR3 has 14 amino acids. The CDR3 sequence is CSARGTSSYNEQFF. CDR3 sequence (DNA): TGCAGTGCTAGAGGGACTAGCTCCTACAATGAGCAGTTCTTC.

This clonotype was seen only once. The chain employs TRBV11-2 and TRBJ2-5, with D possibly TRBD2 on 6 matching bases. V was cut by 8 bases and J by 7 bases, with 26 bases left in between. Germline V lookup: CDR1 SGHAT, CDR2 FQNNGV. The length of the CDR3 is 16 residues. The CDR3 nucleotides are TGTGCCAGCCGCCAAACTCCTGACGCGGGGAAAGTGACCCAGTACTTC. Translation gives CASRQTPDAGKVTQYF.

The rearrangement joins TRBV4-2 to TRBJ1-1; 8 positions match TRBD1. In germline, CDR1 is LGHNA, CDR2 YNFKEQ. V lost 4 bases to trimming and J lost 9 bases; unmatched junction nucleotides: 19. CDR3 length equals 17 residues. CDR3 DNA: TGTGCCAGCAGCCTAGAGTATGGACAGGGTTTTTGGACTAAAGCTTTCTTT. Translating it yields CASSLEYGQGFWTKAFF.

Note on this clonotype: Germline and junction disagree at one end, which may indicate a read error. This chain's CDR3 is CASSYYRDSPFKYELFF. As DNA, the CDR3 is TGCGCCAGCAGTTACTATAGGGACAGCCCTTTTAAATATGAGCTGTTCTTC. This chain connects TRBV6-6 to TRBJ2-1, with TRBD1 matching over 7 bases. The CDR3 length is 17 residues. The germline V gene has CDR1 MNHNY and CDR2 SVGAGI (reference sequence).

With regard to this clonotype: This is likely a read error, given that the CDR3 carries no conserved phenylalanine or tryptophan at its end. V and J are TRBV11-2 and TRBJ2-7, with D maybe TRBD1 (5 bases). The CDR3 length is 16 residues. Germline CDR1 reads SGHAT; CDR2 reads FQNNGV. The CDR3 DNA sequence: TGTAACAGCAGCTTCATACAAGGGGCCATACATAACGAGCAGTACCTC. As protein: CNSSFIQGAIHNEQYL.

Of note for this clonotype: An end of the junction differs from the germline gene, which may be a read error. The V and J genes are TRBV4-3 and TRBJ2-1; possibly TRBD2 for D (7 bases). Germline assignment: CDR1 LGHNA and CDR2 YSLEER. This CDR3 is 15 amino acids long. CDR3 sequence (DNA): TGCGCCAGCAGCCAAGGGCGCAGGGGAGGGAATGAACAGTCCTTC. Protein product: CASSQGRRGGNEQSF.